This T cell receptor beta chain was observed in a study of CD8+CD57+ T cells in acquired aplastic anemia. Across the study: The DNA of sorted CD4+ and CD8+ cells averaged 3.2 ug.

For sequencing, patients were chosen who had shown expansion of CD8+CD57+ cells by flow cytometry. Severe acquired aplastic anemia was present in every patient. It was genomic DNA that served as the template for profiling TCR beta VDJ and CDR3. Each CDR3 protein gets one entry after TCRdb re-called the reads with MiXCR. The data hold about 270,000 distinct CDR3 sequences, with approximately 86% observed a single time. V was cut by 7 bases and J by 0 bases, with 14 bases left in between. The germline V gene has CDR1 SNHLY and CDR2 FYNNEI. CDR3 length equals 15 residues. Whole-study results and caveats: Patient and control CD8+ Simpson's diversity was not significantly different.

With respect to this clonotype: Its specificity is unknown.

This chain uses TRBV2 with TRBJ2-3, with D possibly being TRBD2 (5 bases). Sequenced sample: sorted CD4+, CD8+, or CD8+CD57+ T cells (not recorded which) from PBMCs. This receptor was identified in a human donor with aplastic anemia. The CDR3 region is CASTNEGTSTDTQYF. DNA for the CDR3: TGTGCCAGCACTAACGAGGGCACTAGCACAGATACGCAGTATTTT.